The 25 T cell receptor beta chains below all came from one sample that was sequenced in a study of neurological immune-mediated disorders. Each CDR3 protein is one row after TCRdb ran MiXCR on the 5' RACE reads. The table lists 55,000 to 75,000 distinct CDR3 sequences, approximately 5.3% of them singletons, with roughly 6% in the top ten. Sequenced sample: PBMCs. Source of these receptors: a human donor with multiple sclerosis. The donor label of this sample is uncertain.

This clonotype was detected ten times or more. DNA for the CDR3: TGCAGTGCTCCCGATTGGGGCCTAGGTAACAATGAGCAGTTCTTC. It translates to CSAPDWGLGNNEQFF. The chain combines TRBV20-1 with TRBJ2-1; possible D gene TRBD1, 5 bases. The CDR3 is 15 residues long. Trimming took off 5 bases at V and 5 bases at J, with 19 bases between the two ends. From germline, CDR1 is DFQATT and CDR2 SNEGSKA (reference sequence).

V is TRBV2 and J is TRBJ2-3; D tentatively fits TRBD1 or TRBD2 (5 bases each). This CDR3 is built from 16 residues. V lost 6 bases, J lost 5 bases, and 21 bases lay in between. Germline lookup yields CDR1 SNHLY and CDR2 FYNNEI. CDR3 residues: CASSDPGAQVGDTQYF. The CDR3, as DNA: TGTGCCAGCAGCGACCCCGGGGCGCAGGTGGGAGATACGCAGTATTTT.

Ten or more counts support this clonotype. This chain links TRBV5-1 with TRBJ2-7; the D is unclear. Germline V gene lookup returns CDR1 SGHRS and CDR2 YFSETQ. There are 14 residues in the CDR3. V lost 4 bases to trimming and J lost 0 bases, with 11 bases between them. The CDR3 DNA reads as TGCGCCAGCAGCCTAACGGGCCTCTCCTACGAGCAGTACTTC. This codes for CASSLTGLSYEQYF.

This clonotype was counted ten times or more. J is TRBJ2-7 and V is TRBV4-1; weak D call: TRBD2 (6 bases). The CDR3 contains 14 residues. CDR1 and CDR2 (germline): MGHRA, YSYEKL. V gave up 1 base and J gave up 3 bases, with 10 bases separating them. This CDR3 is CASSQGGTLYEQYF. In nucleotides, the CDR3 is TGCGCCAGCAGCCAAGGCGGGACCCTCTACGAGCAGTACTTC.

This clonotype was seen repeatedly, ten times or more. The CDR3 DNA reads TGCGCCAGCAGCTTGGAATGGCGGGGGAGCACAGATACGCAGTATTTT. Its protein is CASSLEWRGSTDTQYF. This chain joins TRBV5-1 and TRBJ2-3, with 7 bases that match TRBD2. Germline V CDR1 and CDR2: SGHRS, YFSETQ. V shed 0 bases, J shed 0 bases, and the junction held 4 bases outside the gene matches. The CDR3 loop spans 16 amino acids.

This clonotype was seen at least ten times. CDR3 DNA sequence: TGTGCCAGCAGCAGGTCCCCCTACGAGCAGTACTTC. Protein: CASSRSPYEQYF. The gene calls are TRBV12-3 or TRBV12-4 and TRBJ2-7; D is undetermined. V dropped 6 bases and J dropped 2 bases, with 8 bases sitting between them. The CDR3 contains 12 residues.

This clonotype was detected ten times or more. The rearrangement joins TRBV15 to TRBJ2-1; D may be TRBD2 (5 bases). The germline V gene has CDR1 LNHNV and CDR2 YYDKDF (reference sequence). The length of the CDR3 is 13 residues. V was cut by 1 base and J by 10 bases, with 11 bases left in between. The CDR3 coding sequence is TGTGCCACCAGCAGAGCCCCGCGGAGGGAGCAGTTCTTC. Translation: CATSRAPRREQFF.

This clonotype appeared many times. The CDR3 DNA reads as TGTGCCAGCACCGGGACAGGGGGCAACGAGCAGTACTTC. This sequence encodes CASTGTGGNEQYF. The V gene is TRBV12-3 or TRBV12-4, the J gene TRBJ2-7, with TRBD1 identical over 12 bases. The CDR3 is 13 amino acids. The trim removed 7 bases at V and 5 bases at J, leaving 3 bases unmatched.

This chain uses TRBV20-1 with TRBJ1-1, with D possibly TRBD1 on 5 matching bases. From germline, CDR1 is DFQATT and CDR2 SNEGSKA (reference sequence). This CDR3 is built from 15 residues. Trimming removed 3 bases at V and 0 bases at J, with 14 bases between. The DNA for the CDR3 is TGCAGTGCTAGGAACCGGGGCAGCATGAACACTGAAGCTTTCTTT. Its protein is CSARNRGSMNTEAFF.

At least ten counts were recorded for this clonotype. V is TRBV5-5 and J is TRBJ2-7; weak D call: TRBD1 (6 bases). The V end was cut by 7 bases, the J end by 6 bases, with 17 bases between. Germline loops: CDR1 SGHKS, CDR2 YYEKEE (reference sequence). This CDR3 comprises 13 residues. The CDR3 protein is CASGNRDMGEQYF. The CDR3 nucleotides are TGTGCCAGCGGAAACAGGGACATGGGCGAGCAGTACTTC.

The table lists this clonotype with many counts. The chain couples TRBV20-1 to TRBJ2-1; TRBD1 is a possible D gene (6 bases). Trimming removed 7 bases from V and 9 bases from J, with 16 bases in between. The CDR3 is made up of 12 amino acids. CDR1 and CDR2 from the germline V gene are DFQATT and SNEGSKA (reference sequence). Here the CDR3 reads CSGTESSVEQFF. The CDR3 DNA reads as TGCAGTGGGACAGAGTCTTCGGTTGAGCAGTTCTTC.

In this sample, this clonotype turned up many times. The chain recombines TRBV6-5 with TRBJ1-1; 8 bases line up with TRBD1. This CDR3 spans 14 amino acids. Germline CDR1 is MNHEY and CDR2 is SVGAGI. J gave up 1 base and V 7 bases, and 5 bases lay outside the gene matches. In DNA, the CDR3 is TGTGCCAGCATCCCCACAGGGGGGAACACTGAAGCTTTCTTT. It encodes CASIPTGGNTEAFF.

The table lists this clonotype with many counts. CDR3 in amino acids: CASSFSGGPDTQYF. The CDR3 DNA reads TGTGCCAGCAGCTTTAGCGGGGGCCCAGATACGCAGTATTTT. V usage is TRBV5-6 and J usage is TRBJ2-3; 9 bases agree with TRBD2. CDR1 and CDR2 (germline): SGHDT, YYEEEE. The CDR3 sequence is 14 residues long. The V and J ends lost 2 bases and 4 bases, in that order; junction bases with no gene match: 2.

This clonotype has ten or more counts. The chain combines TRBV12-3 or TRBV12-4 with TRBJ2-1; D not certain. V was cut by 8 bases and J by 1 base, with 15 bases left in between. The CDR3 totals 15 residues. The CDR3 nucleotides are TGTGCCAGCTTCGCCTTAGGAAGTTCCTACAATGAGCAGTTCTTC. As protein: CASFALGSSYNEQFF.

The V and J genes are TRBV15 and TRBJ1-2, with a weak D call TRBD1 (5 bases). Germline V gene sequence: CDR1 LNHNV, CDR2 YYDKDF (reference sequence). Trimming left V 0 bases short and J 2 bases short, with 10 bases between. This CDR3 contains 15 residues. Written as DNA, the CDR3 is TGTGCCACCAGCAGAGATGGGGGGGGAAACTATGGCTACACCTTC. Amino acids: CATSRDGGGNYGYTF.

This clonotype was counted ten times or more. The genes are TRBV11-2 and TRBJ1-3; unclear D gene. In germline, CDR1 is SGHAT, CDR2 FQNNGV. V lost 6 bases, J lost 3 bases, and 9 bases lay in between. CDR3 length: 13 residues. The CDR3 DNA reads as TGTGCCAGCAGTCCCCGAGGTGGAAACACCATATATTTT. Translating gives CASSPRGGNTIYF.

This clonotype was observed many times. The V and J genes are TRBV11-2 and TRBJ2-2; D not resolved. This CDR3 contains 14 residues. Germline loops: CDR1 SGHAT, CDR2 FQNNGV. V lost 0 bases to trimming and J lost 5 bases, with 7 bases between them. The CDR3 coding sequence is TGTGCCAGCAGCTTAGAATTCGCGACCGGGGAGCTGTTTTTT. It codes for CASSLEFATGELFF.

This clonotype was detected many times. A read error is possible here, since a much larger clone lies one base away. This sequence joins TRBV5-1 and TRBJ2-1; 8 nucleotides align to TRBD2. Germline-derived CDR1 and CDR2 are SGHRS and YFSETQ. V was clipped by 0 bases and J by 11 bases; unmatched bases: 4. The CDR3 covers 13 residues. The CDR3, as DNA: TGCGCCAGCAGCTTGGCGGGGGGGAATAAGCAGTTCTTC. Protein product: CASSLAGGNKQFF.

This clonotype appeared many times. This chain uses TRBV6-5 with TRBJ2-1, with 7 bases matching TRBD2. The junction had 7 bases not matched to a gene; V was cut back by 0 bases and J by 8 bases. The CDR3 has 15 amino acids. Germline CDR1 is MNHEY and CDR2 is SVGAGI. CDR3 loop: CASSYSGGGGDEQFF. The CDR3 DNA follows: TGTGCCAGCAGTTACTCGGGCGGGGGAGGCGATGAGCAGTTCTTC.

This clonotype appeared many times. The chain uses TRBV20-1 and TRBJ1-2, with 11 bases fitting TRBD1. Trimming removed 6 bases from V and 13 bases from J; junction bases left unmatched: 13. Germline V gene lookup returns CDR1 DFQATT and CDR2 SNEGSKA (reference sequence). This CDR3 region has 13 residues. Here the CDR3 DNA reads TGCAGTGCCCTAGGACAGGGGGCGCCGCAGTGCACCTTC. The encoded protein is CSALGQGAPQCTF.

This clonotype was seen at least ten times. CDR3 sequence reads: CSAFDRDLPYEQYF. CDR3 bases: TGCAGTGCATTCGACAGGGACTTACCCTACGAGCAGTACTTC. This chain joins TRBV20-1 and TRBJ2-7; weak D call: TRBD1 (7 bases). CDR1 is DFQATT, CDR2 SNEGSKA, per germline (reference sequence). This CDR3 is 14 amino acids long. Trimming left V 6 bases short and J 2 bases short, with 17 bases between.

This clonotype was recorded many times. The CDR3 region has the DNA TGTGCCAGCAGTTTAGGGGACGATCCTTTTAGCAATCAGCCCCAGCATTTT. Translating gives CASSLGDDPFSNQPQHF. This chain connects TRBV12-3 or TRBV12-4 to TRBJ1-5, with a possible D match to TRBD1 (5 bases). The length of the CDR3 is 17 residues. Trimming stripped 1 base from V and 0 bases from J, with 13 bases between.

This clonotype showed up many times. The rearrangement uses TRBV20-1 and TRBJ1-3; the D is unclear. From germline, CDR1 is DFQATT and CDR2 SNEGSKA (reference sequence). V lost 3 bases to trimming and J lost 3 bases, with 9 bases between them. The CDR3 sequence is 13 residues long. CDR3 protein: CSARKGYGNTIYF. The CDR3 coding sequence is TGCAGTGCTAGGAAGGGATATGGAAACACCATATATTTT.

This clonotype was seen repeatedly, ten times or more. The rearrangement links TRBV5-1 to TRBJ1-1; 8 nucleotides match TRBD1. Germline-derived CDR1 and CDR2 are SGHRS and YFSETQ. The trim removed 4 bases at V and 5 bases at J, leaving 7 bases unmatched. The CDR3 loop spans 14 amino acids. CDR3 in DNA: TGCGCCAGCAGCCTCGGGACAGGAGGGACTGAAGCTTTCTTT. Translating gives CASSLGTGGTEAFF.

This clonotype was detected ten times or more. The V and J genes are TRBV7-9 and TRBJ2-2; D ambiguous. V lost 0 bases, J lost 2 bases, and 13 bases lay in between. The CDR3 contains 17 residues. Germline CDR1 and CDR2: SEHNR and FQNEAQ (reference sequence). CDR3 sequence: CASSLARGFLNTGELFF. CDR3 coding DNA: TGTGCCAGCAGCTTAGCGCGTGGTTTCCTTAACACCGGGGAGCTGTTTTTT.